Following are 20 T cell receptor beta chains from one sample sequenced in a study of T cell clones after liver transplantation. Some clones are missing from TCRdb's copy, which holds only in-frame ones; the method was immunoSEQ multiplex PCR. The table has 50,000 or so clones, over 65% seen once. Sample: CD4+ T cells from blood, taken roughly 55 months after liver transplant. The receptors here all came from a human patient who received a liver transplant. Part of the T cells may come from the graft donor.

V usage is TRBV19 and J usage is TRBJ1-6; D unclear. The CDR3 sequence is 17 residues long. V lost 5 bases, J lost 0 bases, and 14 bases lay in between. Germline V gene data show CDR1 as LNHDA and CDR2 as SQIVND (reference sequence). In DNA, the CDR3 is TGTGCCAGTAGTCTCGCAGGTATTGGCTCCTATAATTCACCCCTCCACTTT. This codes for CASSLAGIGSYNSPLHF.

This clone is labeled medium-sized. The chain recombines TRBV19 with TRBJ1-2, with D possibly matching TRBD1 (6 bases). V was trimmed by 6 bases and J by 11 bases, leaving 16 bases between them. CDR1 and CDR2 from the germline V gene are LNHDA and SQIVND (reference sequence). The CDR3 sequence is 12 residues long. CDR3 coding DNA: TGTGCCAGTAGCTTCCGACAGGACGGATACACCTTC. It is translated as CASSFRQDGYTF.

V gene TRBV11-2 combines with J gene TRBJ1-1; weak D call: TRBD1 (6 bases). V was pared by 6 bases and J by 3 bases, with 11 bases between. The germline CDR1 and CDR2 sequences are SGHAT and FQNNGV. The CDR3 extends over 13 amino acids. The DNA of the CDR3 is TGTGCCAGCAGGCGGGGACAATACACTGAAGCTTTCTTT. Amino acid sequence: CASRRGQYTEAFF.

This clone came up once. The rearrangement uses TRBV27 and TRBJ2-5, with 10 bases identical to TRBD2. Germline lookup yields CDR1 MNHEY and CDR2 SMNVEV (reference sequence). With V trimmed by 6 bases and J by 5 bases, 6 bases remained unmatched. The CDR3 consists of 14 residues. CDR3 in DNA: TGTGCCAGCAGCCATCTAGCGGGGGTGGAGACCCAGTACTTC. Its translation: CASSHLAGVETQYF.

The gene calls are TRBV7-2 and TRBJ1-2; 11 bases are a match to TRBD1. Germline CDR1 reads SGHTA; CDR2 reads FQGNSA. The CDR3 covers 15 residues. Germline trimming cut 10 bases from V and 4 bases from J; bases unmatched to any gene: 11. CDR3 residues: CATPSDRGRGYGYTF. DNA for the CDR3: TGTGCCACTCCCTCGGACAGGGGGCGAGGCTATGGCTACACCTTC.

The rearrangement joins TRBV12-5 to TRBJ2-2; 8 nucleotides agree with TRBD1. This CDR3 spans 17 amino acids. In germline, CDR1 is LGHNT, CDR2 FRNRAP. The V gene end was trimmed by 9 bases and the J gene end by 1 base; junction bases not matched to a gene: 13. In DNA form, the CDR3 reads TGTGCTAGCGGCCCCAGATCCGGGACAGGGAACACCGGGGAGCTGTTTTTT. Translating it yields CASGPRSGTGNTGELFF.

Here the CDR3 reads CASTRWVANNSPLHF. CDR3 nucleotide sequence: TGTGCCAGCACCAGATGGGTGGCCAATAATTCACCCCTCCACTTT. The genes are TRBV6-6 and TRBJ1-6; D ambiguous. The CDR3 extends over 15 amino acids. The germline CDR1 and CDR2 sequences are MNHNY and SVGAGI (reference sequence). Trimming removed 7 bases at V and 5 bases at J, with 15 bases between.

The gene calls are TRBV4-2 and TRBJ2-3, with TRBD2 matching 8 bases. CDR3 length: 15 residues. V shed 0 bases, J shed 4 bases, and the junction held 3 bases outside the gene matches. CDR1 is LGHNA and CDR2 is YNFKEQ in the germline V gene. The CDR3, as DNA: TGTGCCAGCAGCCAAGAGGGACTAGGGGCAGATACGCAGTATTTT. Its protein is CASSQEGLGADTQYF.

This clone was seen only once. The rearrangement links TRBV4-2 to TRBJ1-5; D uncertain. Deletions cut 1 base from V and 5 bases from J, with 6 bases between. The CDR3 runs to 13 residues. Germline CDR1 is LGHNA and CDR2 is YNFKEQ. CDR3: CASSQGRDQPQHF. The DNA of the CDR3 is TGTGCCAGCAGCCAAGGGAGGGATCAGCCCCAGCATTTT.

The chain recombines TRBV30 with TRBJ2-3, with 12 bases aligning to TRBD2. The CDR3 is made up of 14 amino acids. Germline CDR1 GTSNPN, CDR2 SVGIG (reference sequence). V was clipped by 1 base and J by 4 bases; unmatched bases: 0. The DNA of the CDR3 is TGTGCCTGGAGTGCTAGCGGGGGGGCAGATACGCAGTATTTT. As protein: CAWSASGGADTQYF.

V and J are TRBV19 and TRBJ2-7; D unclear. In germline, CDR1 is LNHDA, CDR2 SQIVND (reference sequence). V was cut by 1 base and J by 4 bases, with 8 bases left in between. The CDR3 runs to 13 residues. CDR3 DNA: TGTGCCAGTAGTATAGGCCCGCCATACGAGCAGTACTTC. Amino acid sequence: CASSIGPPYEQYF.

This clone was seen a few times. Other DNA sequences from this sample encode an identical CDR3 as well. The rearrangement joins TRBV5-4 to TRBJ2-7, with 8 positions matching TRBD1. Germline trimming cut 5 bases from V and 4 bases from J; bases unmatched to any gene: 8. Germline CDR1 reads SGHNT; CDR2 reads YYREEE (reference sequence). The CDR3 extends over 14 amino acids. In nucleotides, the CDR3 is TGTGCCAGCAGTTCTGGACAGGGTCAGTACGAGCAGTACTTC. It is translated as CASSSGQGQYEQYF.

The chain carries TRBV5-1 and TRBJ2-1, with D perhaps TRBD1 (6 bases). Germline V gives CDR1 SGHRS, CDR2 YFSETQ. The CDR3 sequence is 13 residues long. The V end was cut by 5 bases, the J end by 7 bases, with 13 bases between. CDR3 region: CASRMNTGNEQFF. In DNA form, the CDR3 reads TGCGCCAGCAGGATGAACACAGGGAATGAGCAGTTCTTC.

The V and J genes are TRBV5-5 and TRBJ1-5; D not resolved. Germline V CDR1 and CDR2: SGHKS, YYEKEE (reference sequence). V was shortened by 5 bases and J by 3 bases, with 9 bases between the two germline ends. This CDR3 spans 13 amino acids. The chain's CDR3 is CASRSELNQPQHF. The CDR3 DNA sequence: TGTGCCAGCAGGAGTGAGCTCAATCAGCCCCAGCATTTT.

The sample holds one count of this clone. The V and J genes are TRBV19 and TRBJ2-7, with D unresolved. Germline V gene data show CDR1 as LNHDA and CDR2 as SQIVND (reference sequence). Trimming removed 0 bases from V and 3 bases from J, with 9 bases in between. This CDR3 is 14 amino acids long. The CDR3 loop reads CASSIDTGHYEQYF. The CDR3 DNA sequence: TGTGCCAGTAGTATAGACACTGGCCACTACGAGCAGTACTTC.

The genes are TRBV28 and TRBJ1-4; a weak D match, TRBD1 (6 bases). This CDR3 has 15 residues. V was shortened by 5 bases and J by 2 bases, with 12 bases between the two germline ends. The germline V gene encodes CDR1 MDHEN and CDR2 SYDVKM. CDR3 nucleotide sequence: TGTGCCAGCAGTGAACAGGGCTCCACTAATGAAAAACTGTTTTTT. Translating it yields CASSEQGSTNEKLFF.

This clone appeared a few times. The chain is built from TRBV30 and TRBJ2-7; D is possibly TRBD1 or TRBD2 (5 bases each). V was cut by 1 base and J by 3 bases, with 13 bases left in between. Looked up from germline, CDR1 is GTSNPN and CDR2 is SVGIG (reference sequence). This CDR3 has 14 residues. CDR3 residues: CAWSGSGTGYEQYF. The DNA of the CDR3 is TGTGCCTGGAGTGGGTCGGGGACGGGCTACGAGCAGTACTTC.

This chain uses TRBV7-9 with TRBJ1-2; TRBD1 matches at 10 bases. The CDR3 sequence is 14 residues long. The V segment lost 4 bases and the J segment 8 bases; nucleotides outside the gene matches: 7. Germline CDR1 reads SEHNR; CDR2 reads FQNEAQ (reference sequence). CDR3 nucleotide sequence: TGTGCCAGCAGCTGGGGACAGGGGCAGAGAGGCTACACCTTC. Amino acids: CASSWGQGQRGYTF.

The CDR3 region has the DNA TGTGCCAGCAGAGGGGGACTAGCGGGGGGGAGCTCCTACAATGAGCAGTTCTTC. Encoded protein: CASRGGLAGGSSYNEQFF. The V call is TRBV7-8, the J call TRBJ2-1; TRBD2 matches at 16 bases. The CDR3 loop spans 18 amino acids. CDR1 is SGHVS and CDR2 is FQNEAQ in the germline V gene. After removal of 6 bases from V and 0 bases from J, the junction contained 5 bases not matched to a gene.

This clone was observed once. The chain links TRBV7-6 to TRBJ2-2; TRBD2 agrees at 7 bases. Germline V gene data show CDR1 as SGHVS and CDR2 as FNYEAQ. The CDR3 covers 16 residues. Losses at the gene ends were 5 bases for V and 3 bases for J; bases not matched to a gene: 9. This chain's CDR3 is CASSPLGEGYTGELFF. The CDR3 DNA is TGTGCCAGCAGCCCCCTTGGGGAGGGGTACACCGGGGAGCTGTTTTTT.